This T cell receptor beta chain stems from a study of T cell responses to AZD1222 COVID-19 vaccine. Overall study: The analysis combined second doses at about 4 or about 12 weeks. General study points: Spike-specific TCR breadth rose after two AZD1222 doses, and depth rose as well. Repertoires were collected only later (after the peak T cell response had occurred). Among the donors, most were white British and more were female, and clonal diversity was possibly underestimated.

The germline gives CDR1 PRHDT, CDR2 FYEKMQ (reference sequence). CDR3 length equals 15 residues. The V end was cut by 4 bases, the J end by 7 bases, with 20 bases between. About this clone: Its antigen remains unidentified.

Sequenced by immunoSEQ multiplex PCR; TCRdb stores in-frame clones only, minus some. This sample has about 100,000 clones; just over 85% occur once, and the top ten carry roughly 6%. Material: peripheral blood, obtained on day 0 of AZD1222 vaccination. The V and J genes are TRBV13 and TRBJ2-7, with D perhaps TRBD1 (5 bases). This TCR was sampled from an adult in good health. In DNA, the CDR3 is TGTGCCAGCAGCTCCACATCCCAGGGCGAAGGTGAGCAGTACTTC. Protein sequence: CASSSTSQGEGEQYF.